This T cell receptor (beta chain) was recorded in a study of cytomegalovirus exposure and HLA in healthy donors. Germline loops: CDR1 SGHAT, CDR2 FQNNGV. The CDR3 extends over 13 amino acids. V lost 5 bases and J lost 6; bases outside the gene matches: 7. This PCR relied on a set of 60 Vbeta primers and 13 Jbeta primers. Sequenced by immunoSEQ multiplex PCR; TCRdb stores in-frame clones only, minus some. The sample includes tens of thousands of clones, around 81% of them seen just once. Findings and caveats of the study: For most TCR beta V segments, an earlier analysis put the productive rate at about 87% or about 30% of the time. Cytomegalovirus-associated status was assigned to about 150 TCR beta chains. Later on, an analysis found that several of the most significant clusters appeared to be linked to common viral pathogens, which included parvovirus B19. Reports indicated that the classifier achieved high specificity and sensitivity in diagnosing cytomegalovirus status.

As regards this clone: Antigen: not known.

The sample taken for sequencing was PBMCs. This clonotype was obtained from a man over 45 in good health and CMV-seronegative. The chain joins TRBV11-2 to TRBJ2-7; 7 nucleotides align to TRBD1. CDR3 bases: TGTGCCAGCAGCCATCCCCCAGGGGGCGAGCAGTACTTC. This translates into CASSHPPGGEQYF.